The 3 T cell receptor beta chains below were found in one sample sequenced in a study of blood T cells in healthy people across ages. The second PCR ran about 6 to 11 cycles with a sample-barcoded 5' primer and J-beta primers. TCRdb called the 5' RACE reads again in MiXCR, with one record for every CDR3 protein. The sample has 650,000 to 900,000 distinct CDR3 sequences, approximately 59% seen once. Sample: blood. Every receptor here comes from a man aged 25 to 40 in good health.

V is TRBV24-1 and J is TRBJ2-1; 13 bases match TRBD2. V shed 4 bases and J 8 bases; nucleotides not matched to a gene: 10. The CDR3 spans 17 residues. The germline gives CDR1 KGHDR, CDR2 SFDVKD. The CDR3 protein is CATSDPPGLAGIDEQFF. The CDR3 DNA reads as TGTGCCACCAGTGACCCACCGGGACTAGCGGGGATCGATGAGCAGTTCTTC.

The genes are TRBV27 and TRBJ2-7, with a weak D call TRBD1 (7 bases). This CDR3 has 17 residues. V lost 6 bases and J lost 0, with 21 bases in between. CDR1 is MNHEY, CDR2 SMNVEV, per germline (reference sequence). The CDR3 sequence: CASRKGAGGIGSYEQYF. The CDR3 DNA follows: TGTGCCAGCAGGAAGGGGGCAGGCGGGATCGGCTCCTACGAGCAGTACTTC.

This rearrangement joins TRBV6-6 to TRBJ1-5; D gene ambiguous. V gave up 8 bases and J gave up 0 bases, with 11 bases separating them. The CDR3 sequence is 14 residues long. Germline CDR1 and CDR2: MNHNY and SVGAGI (reference sequence). For the CDR3, the DNA is TGTGCCAGCGGGGAGGGAAATAGCAATCAGCCCCAGCATTTT. It yields the protein CASGEGNSNQPQHF.